Each of the 22 T cell receptor beta chains below was sequenced from the same sample in a study of blood T cell repertoires in COVID-19 (TCRdb year 2020). Libraries were constructed by the immunoSEQ multiplex PCR assay. TCRdb provides this immuneACCESS table in a form limited to in-frame rearrangements. Some clones are lacking; in checked studies, under half of them reflect an unresolved V gene, and why the rest are absent is not known. The sample has 400,000 to 550,000 clones on record, 87% of them singletons. The top ten clones comprise under 2.5% of the sample. The sequenced sample was PBMCs or T cells enriched from blood (not recorded which). The receptors originated from a woman between 18 and 30 years old with acute COVID-19.

J is TRBJ2-1 and V is TRBV11-2; perhaps TRBD1 as D (6 bases). CDR3 size: 15 residues. Between the trimmed V and J ends, which lost 5 bases and 5 bases, there was a span of 16 bases. Germline V gene data show CDR1 as SGHAT and CDR2 as FQNNGV. This CDR3 is CASSPGAGTHNEQFF. CDR3 nucleotides: TGTGCCAGCAGCCCAGGGGCAGGCACACACAATGAGCAGTTCTTC.

The rearrangement links TRBV11-2 to TRBJ1-6; 7 bases match TRBD1. This CDR3 has 16 amino acids. CDR1 SGHAT and CDR2 FQNNGV come from the germline V gene. J lost 13 bases, V lost 0 bases, and 12 bases had no gene match. The DNA for the CDR3 is TGTGCCAGCAGCTTAGATCGGGTCGAGGGGGCGAGGCCCCTCCACTTT. This codes for CASSLDRVEGARPLHF.

The chain recombines TRBV7-2 with TRBJ1-5; possibly TRBD1 for D (6 bases). Germline CDR1 and CDR2: SGHTA and FQGNSA. The CDR3 totals 14 residues. Trimming left V 5 bases short and J 3 bases short, with 11 bases between. Here the CDR3 reads CASSTGQLNQPQHF. In DNA, the CDR3 is TGTGCCAGCAGCACGGGACAACTCAATCAGCCCCAGCATTTT.

This clone was detected only once. The chain employs TRBV19 and TRBJ1-2; D is unclear. Germline V gene lookup returns CDR1 LNHDA and CDR2 SQIVND (reference sequence). V dropped 3 bases and J dropped 5 bases, with 13 bases sitting between them. This CDR3 region has 14 residues. The CDR3 DNA reads TGTGCCAGTAGTATCCCCCCAGTCGGGTATGGCTACACCTTC. Protein sequence: CASSIPPVGYGYTF.

The rearrangement joins TRBV6-5 to TRBJ1-1, with no clear D. Germline loops: CDR1 MNHEY, CDR2 SVGAGI. V was clipped by 5 bases and J by 2 bases, with 9 bases between them. The CDR3 totals 13 residues. The CDR3 DNA follows: TGTGCCAGCAGTCACAGTTTTAACACTGAAGCTTTCTTT. This codes for CASSHSFNTEAFF.

The table lists this clone with a few counts. The rearrangement links TRBV3-1 (or the pseudogene TRBV3-2) to TRBJ1-5, with no clear D. CDR3 length: 12 residues. Germline V gene sequence: CDR1 LGHDT, CDR2 YNNKEL (reference sequence). The germline V and J ends were trimmed by 3 bases and 11 bases, with 11 bases remaining between them. Here the CDR3 reads CASSHGSVAQHF. CDR3 DNA sequence: TGTGCCAGCAGCCACGGGAGCGTAGCCCAGCATTTT.

The chain combines TRBV4-3 with TRBJ1-1, with 11 positions matching TRBD1. CDR1 LGHNA and CDR2 YSLEER come from the germline V gene. With V trimmed by 0 bases and J by 5 bases, 5 bases remained unmatched. This CDR3 contains 16 residues. The CDR3 nucleotides are TGCGCCAGCAGCCAAGATCTGGACAGGGGGCCGACTGAAGCTTTCTTT. Residues: CASSQDLDRGPTEAFF.

This chain links TRBV5-4 with TRBJ2-5, with 7 bases identical to TRBD2. The V gene end was trimmed by 2 bases and the J gene end by 1 base; junction bases not matched to a gene: 11. The CDR3 has 17 amino acids. Germline CDR1 and CDR2: SGHNT and YYREEE (reference sequence). The CDR3 sequence: CASSLSPGTKIQETQYF. In DNA form, the CDR3 reads TGTGCCAGCAGCTTATCGCCCGGGACTAAAATCCAAGAGACCCAGTACTTC.

The chain has TRBV3-1 (or the pseudogene TRBV3-2) and TRBJ2-1; D gene unclear. The CDR3 runs 11 residues. The V and J ends lost 4 bases and 10 bases respectively, with 8 bases between them. Germline CDR1 LGHDT, CDR2 YNNKEL (reference sequence). The CDR3 bases are TGTGCCAGCAGCCTCGCCAGGGAGCAGTTCTTC. It specifies CASSLAREQFF.

V usage is TRBV11-3 and J usage is TRBJ2-7; tentatively, D is TRBD2 (6 bases). CDR1 and CDR2 from the germline V gene are SGHNT and YENEEA. V dropped 5 bases and J dropped 6 bases, with 14 bases sitting between them. The CDR3 length is 13 residues. The CDR3 protein is CASSPRLEGEQYF. DNA for the CDR3: TGTGCCAGCAGCCCCCGACTAGAGGGCGAGCAGTACTTC. Together with reference TRBV11-3 and TRBJ2-7, the CDR3 gives the full variable domain: EAGVVQSPRYKIIEKKQPVAFWCNPISGHNTLYWYLQNLGQGPELLIRYENEEAVDDSQLPKDRFSAERLKGVDSTLKIQPAELGDSAVYLCASSPRLEGEQYFGPGTRLTVT.

V is TRBV12-3 or TRBV12-4 and J is TRBJ2-7, with 8 bases that match TRBD1. The CDR3 is made up of 12 amino acids. V lost 6 bases and J lost 3; bases outside the gene matches: 1. The CDR3 here is CASRGTGYEQYF. The CDR3, as DNA: TGTGCCAGCAGGGGGACAGGCTACGAGCAGTACTTC.

The V and J genes are TRBV7-2 and TRBJ2-5; 10 positions agree with TRBD2. Per germline, CDR1 SGHTA and CDR2 FQGNSA. V dropped 4 bases and J dropped 5; count of bases not matched to a gene: 4. This CDR3 has 14 residues. CDR3 nucleotides: TGTGCCAGCAGCTACACTAGCGGGGTTGAGACCCAGTACTTC. Its translation is CASSYTSGVETQYF. Together with reference TRBV7-2 and TRBJ2-5, the CDR3 gives the full variable domain: GAGVSQSPSNKVTEKGKDVELRCDPISGHTALYWYRQSLGQGLEFLIYFQGNSAPDKSGLPSDRFSAERTGGSVSTLTIQRTQQEDSAVYLCASSYTSGVETQYFGPGTRLLVL.

In DNA form, the CDR3 reads TGCAGCGCCCGCGGACAGGGTCCACGTGGCTACACCTTC. Translated, it gives CSARGQGPRGYTF. The genes are TRBV29-1 and TRBJ1-2; 8 bases are shared with TRBD1. J was trimmed by 7 bases and V by 7 bases; bases with no gene match: 11. CDR1 is SQVTM, CDR2 ANQGSEA, per germline. This CDR3 spans 13 amino acids.

V and J are TRBV5-6 and TRBJ2-7; 7 positions match TRBD1. CDR3 length: 13 amino acids. V lost 0 bases and J lost 5; bases outside the gene matches: 2. Germline V gene lookup returns CDR1 SGHDT and CDR2 YYEEEE. The CDR3 is CASSLEGANEQYF. In DNA form, the CDR3 reads TGTGCCAGCAGCTTGGAGGGGGCGAACGAGCAGTACTTC.

This sequence joins TRBV18 and TRBJ2-2; D is ambiguous. The CDR3 totals 16 residues. CDR1 is KGHSH and CDR2 is LQKENI in the germline V gene. Trimming stripped 4 bases from V and 4 bases from J, with 16 bases between. The CDR3, as DNA: TGTGCCAGCTCACTTGGAGAGAGGCGTGGCACCGGGGAGCTGTTTTTT. Translated, it gives CASSLGERRGTGELFF.

The rearrangement joins TRBV28 to TRBJ1-4; no clear D gene. The CDR3 covers 15 residues. The V end was cut by 6 bases, the J end by 7 bases, with 18 bases between. The germline V gene has CDR1 MDHEN and CDR2 SYDVKM. The CDR3, as DNA: TGTGCCAGCAGCCCCGGCGCGGCGGGTAGTGAAAAACTGTTTTTT. Its translation: CASSPGAAGSEKLFF.

The chain couples TRBV19 to TRBJ2-2, with 8 nucleotides matching TRBD2. The germline V gene has CDR1 LNHDA and CDR2 SQIVND (reference sequence). V shed 1 base and J 2 bases; nucleotides not matched to a gene: 3. The CDR3 extends over 16 amino acids. CDR3 residues: CASSIGGGINTGELFF. The CDR3 DNA follows: TGTGCCAGTAGTATAGGCGGGGGGATTAACACCGGGGAGCTGTTTTTT.

The rearrangement uses TRBV10-1 and TRBJ2-7, with D perhaps matching TRBD2 (6 bases). The V gene's germline CDR1 is WNHNN and CDR2 SYGVQD (reference sequence). V shed 0 bases and J shed 6 bases, with 6 bases lying between them. This CDR3 region has 12 residues. CDR3 nucleotide sequence: TGCGCCAGCAGTGAGTCGGGGGGCGAGCAGTACTTC. Translated: CASSESGGEQYF.

The chain joins TRBV4-1 to TRBJ1-6, with D perhaps matching TRBD1 (5 bases). Deletions cut 6 bases from V and 10 bases from J, with 19 bases between. Germline CDR1 and CDR2: MGHRA and YSYEKL. This CDR3 contains 15 residues. DNA for the CDR3: TGCGCCAGCAGGCATCCAGCAGGGCCTCCCTCACCCCTCCACTTT. This sequence encodes CASRHPAGPPSPLHF.

About this clone itself: Other DNA sequences in this sample translate to the same CDR3. CDR3 region: CASSLPGQGNEKLFF. As DNA, the CDR3 is TGTGCCAGCAGCCTCCCAGGCCAGGGGAATGAAAAACTGTTTTTT. J is TRBJ1-4 and V is TRBV28; D is possibly TRBD1 (6 bases). With 6 bases removed from V and 5 bases from J, the gap between germline ends came to 16 bases. Germline CDR1 is MDHEN and CDR2 is SYDVKM. CDR3 size: 15 residues.

The chain recombines TRBV6-5 with TRBJ1-1; TRBD1 matches 7 bases. The length of the CDR3 is 14 residues. V lost 4 bases, J lost 1 base, and 3 bases stayed unmatched. Germline V CDR1 and CDR2: MNHEY, SVGAGI. Here the CDR3 DNA reads TGTGCCAGCAGTTCAGGGGGGTGGAACACTGAAGCTTTCTTT. Residues: CASSSGGWNTEAFF.

This clone was recorded only once. The chain uses TRBV25-1 and TRBJ2-4; a weak D match, TRBD1 (6 bases). The CDR3 extends over 16 amino acids. CDR1 is MGHDK, CDR2 SYGVNS, per germline. V was trimmed by 7 bases and J by 3 bases, leaving 19 bases between them. The CDR3 spells CASTDLDRLGKNIQYF. The CDR3 DNA follows: TGTGCCAGCACCGACCTCGACAGGCTAGGCAAAAACATTCAGTACTTC.